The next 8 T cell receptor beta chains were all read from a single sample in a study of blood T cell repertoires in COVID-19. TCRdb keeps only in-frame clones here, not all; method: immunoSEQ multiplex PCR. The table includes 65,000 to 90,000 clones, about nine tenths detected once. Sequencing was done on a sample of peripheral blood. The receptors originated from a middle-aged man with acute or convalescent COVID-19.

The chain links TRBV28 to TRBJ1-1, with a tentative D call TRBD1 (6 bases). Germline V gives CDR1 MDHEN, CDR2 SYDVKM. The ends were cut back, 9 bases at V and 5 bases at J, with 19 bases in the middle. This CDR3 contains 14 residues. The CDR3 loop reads CASARGKLGTEAFF. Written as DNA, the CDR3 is TGTGCCAGTGCCAGGGGAAAGCTAGGAACTGAAGCTTTCTTT.

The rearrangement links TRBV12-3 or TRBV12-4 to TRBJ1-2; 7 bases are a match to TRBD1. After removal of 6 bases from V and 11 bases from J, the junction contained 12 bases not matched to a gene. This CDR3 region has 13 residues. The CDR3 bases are TGTGCCAGCAGGGCCGGACAGGAGGGAGATTACACCTTC. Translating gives CASRAGQEGDYTF.

This CDR3 is CASSKTASSGNTIYF. CDR3 coding DNA: TGTGCCAGCAGCAAGACAGCCAGCTCTGGAAACACCATATATTTT. The chain links TRBV9 to TRBJ1-3, with TRBD1 as a possible D gene (5 bases). CDR3 length: 15 amino acids. Looked up from germline, CDR1 is SGDLS and CDR2 is YYNGEE. The ends were cut back, 4 bases at V and 0 bases at J, with 11 bases in the middle.

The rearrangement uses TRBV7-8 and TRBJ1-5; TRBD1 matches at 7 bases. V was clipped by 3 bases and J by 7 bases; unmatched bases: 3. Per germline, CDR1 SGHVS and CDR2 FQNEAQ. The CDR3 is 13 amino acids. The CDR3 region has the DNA TGTGCCAGCAGCTTGGACAGGAGGCAGCCCCAGCATTTT. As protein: CASSLDRRQPQHF.

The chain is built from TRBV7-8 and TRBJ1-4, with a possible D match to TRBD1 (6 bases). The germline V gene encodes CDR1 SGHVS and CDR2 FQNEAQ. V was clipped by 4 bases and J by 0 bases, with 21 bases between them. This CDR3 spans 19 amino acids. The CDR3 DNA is TGTGCCAGCAGCTCAAAGAGCAGGGGTCATCGCTCAACTAATGAAAAACTGTTTTTT. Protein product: CASSSKSRGHRSTNEKLFF. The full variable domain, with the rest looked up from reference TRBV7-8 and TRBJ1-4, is GAGVSQSPRYKVAKRGQDVALRCDPISGHVSLFWYQQALGQGPEFLTYFQNEAQLDKSGLPSDRFFAERPEGSVSTLKIQRTQQEDSAVYLCASSSKSRGHRSTNEKLFFGSGTQLSVL.

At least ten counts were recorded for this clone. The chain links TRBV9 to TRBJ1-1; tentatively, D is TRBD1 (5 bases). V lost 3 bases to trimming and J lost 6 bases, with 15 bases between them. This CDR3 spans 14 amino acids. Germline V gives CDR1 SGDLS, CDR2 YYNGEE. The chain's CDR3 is CASSGGAGLPEAFF. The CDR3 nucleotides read TGTGCCAGCAGCGGCGGGGCGGGGCTACCTGAAGCTTTCTTT.

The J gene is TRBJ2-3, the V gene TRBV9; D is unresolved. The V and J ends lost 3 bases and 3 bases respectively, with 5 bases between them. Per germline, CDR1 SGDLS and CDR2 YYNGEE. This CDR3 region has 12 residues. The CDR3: CASSAMTDTQYF. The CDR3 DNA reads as TGTGCCAGCAGCGCCATGACAGATACGCAGTATTTT. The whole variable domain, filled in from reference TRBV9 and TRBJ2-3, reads DSGVTQTPKHLITATGQRVTLRCSPRSGDLSVYWYQQSLDQGLQFLIQYYNGEERAKGNILERFSAQQFPDLHSELNLSSLELGDSALYFCASSAMTDTQYFGPGTRLTVL.

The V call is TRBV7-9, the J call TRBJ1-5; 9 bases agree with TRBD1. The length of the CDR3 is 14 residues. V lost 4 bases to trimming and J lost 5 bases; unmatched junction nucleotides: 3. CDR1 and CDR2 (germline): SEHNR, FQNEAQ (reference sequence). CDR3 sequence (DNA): TGTGCCAGCAGCTCACAGGGGGCCGATCAGCCCCAGCATTTT. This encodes CASSSQGADQPQHF.